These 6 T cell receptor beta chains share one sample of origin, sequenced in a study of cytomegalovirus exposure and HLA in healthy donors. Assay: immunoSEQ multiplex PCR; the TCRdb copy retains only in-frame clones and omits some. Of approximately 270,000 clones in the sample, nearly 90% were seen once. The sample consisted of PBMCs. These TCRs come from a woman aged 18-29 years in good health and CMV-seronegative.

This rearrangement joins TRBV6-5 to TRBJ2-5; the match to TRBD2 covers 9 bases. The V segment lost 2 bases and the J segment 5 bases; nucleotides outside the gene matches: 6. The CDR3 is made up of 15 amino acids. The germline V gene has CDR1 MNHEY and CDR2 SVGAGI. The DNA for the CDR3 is TGTGCCAGCAGTTACCAGCGGGGGGCCTTGGAGACCCAGTACTTC. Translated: CASSYQRGALETQYF.

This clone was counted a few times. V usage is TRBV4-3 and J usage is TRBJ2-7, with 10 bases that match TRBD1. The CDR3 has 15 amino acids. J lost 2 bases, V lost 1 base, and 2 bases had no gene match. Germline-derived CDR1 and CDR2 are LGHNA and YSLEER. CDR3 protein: CASSQAGQGPYEQYF. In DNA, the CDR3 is TGCGCCAGCAGCCAAGCGGGACAGGGGCCCTACGAGCAGTACTTC.

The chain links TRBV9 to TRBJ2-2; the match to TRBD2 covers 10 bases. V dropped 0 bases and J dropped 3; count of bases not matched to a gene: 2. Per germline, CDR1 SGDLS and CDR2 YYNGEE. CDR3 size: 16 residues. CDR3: CASSVERGGYTGELFF. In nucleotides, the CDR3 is TGTGCCAGCAGCGTAGAGCGGGGGGGTTACACCGGGGAGCTGTTTTTT.

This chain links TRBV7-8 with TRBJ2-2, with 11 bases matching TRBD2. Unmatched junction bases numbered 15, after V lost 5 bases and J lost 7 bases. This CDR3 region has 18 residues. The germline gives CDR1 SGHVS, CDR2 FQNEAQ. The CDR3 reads CASSVLSGGAMNGGELFF. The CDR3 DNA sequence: TGTGCCAGCAGCGTCCTTAGCGGGGGGGCGATGAATGGCGGGGAGCTGTTTTTT.

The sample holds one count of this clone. The CDR3 is CASSADGGYEQYF. CDR3 nucleotide sequence: TGTGCCAGCAGCGCAGACGGGGGCTACGAGCAGTACTTC. The genes are TRBV9 and TRBJ2-7, with D tentatively TRBD2 (6 bases). The CDR3 is 13 residues long. The ends were cut back, 3 bases at V and 3 bases at J, with 10 bases in the middle. CDR1 SGDLS and CDR2 YYNGEE come from the germline V gene. Full variable domain (missing parts from reference TRBV9 and TRBJ2-7): DSGVTQTPKHLITATGQRVTLRCSPRSGDLSVYWYQQSLDQGLQFLIQYYNGEERAKGNILERFSAQQFPDLHSELNLSSLELGDSALYFCASSADGGYEQYFGPGTRLTVT.

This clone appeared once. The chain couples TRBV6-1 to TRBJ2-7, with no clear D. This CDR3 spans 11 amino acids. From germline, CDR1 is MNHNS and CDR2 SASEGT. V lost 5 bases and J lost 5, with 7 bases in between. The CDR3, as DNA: TGTGCCAGCAGTTACCCAGACGAGCAGTACTTC. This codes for CASSYPDEQYF.